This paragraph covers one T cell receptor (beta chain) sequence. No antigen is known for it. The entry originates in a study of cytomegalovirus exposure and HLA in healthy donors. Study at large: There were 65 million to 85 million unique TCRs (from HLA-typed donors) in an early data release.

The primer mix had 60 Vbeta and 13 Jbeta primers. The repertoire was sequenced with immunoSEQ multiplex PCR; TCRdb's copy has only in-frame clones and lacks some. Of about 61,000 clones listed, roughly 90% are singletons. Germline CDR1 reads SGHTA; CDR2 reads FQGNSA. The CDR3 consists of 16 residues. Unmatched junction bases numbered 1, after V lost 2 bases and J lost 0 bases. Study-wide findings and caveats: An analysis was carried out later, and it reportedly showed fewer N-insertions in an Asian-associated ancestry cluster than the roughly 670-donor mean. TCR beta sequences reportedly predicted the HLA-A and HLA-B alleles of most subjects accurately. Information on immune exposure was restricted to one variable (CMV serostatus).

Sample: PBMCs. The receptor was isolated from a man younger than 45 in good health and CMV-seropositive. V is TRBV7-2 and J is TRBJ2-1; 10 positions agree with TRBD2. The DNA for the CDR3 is TGTGCCAGCAGCTTATCTAGCGGGGGCTCCTACAATGAGCAGTTCTTC. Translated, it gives CASSLSSGGSYNEQFF. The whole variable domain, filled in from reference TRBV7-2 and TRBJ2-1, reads GAGVSQSPSNKVTEKGKDVELRCDPISGHTALYWYRQSLGQGLEFLIYFQGNSAPDKSGLPSDRFSAERTGGSVSTLTIQRTQQEDSAVYLCASSLSSGGSYNEQFFGPGTRLTVL.